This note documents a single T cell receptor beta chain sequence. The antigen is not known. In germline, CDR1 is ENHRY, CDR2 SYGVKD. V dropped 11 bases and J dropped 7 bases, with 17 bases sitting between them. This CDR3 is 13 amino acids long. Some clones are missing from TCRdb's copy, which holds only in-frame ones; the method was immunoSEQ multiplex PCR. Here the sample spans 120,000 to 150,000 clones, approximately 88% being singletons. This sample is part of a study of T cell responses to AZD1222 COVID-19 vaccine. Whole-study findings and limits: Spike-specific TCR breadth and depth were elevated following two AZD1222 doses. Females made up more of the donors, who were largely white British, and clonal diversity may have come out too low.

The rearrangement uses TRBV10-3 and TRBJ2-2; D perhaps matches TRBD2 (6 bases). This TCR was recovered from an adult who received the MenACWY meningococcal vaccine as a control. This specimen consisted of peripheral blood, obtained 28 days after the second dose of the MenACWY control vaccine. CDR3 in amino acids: CAGSELAIGELFF. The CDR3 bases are TGTGCCGGAAGTGAGCTAGCGATCGGGGAGCTGTTTTTT.